This TCR beta chain comes out of a study of CD8 T cells in ankylosing spondylitis. Regarding this clonotype: What it recognizes is unknown.

With molecular barcodes, quantitative 5'-RACE was used to make the TCR beta libraries. TCRdb called the 5' RACE reads again in MiXCR, with one record for every CDR3 protein. The sample lists over 600,000 distinct CDR3 sequences; 15% to 20% were seen once. Whole-study results and caveats: Disease-associated clones were reportedly significantly overrepresented in matched ankylosing spondylitis synovial fluid. Earlier authors reported some of these motif variants in reactive arthritis synovial fluid and blood. One TCR beta motif, made up of under ten highly homologous variants, appeared characteristic of ankylosing spondylitis blood. Disease-linked clones, CD8+, were relatively rare in peripheral blood.

The V end was cut by 5 bases, the J end by 4 bases, with 8 bases between. This CDR3 comprises 12 residues. Germline CDR1 and CDR2: MDHEN and SYDVKM. The sequenced material came from blood, either unsorted or a sorted T cell fraction (not recorded which). The gene calls are TRBV28 and TRBJ1-1; D uncertain. The clonotype originates from a male donor with ankylosing spondylitis. CDR3 coding DNA: TGTGCCAGCAGTAAGATAGTCACTGAAGCTTTCTTT. Protein product: CASSKIVTEAFF.